The text below deals with one TCR beta chain. This specimen belongs to a study of cytomegalovirus exposure and HLA in healthy donors. J was trimmed by 2 bases and V by 5 bases; bases with no gene match: 5. This CDR3 has 15 residues. Germline loops: CDR1 SGHTA, CDR2 FQGNSA. Both 60 Vbeta primers and 13 Jbeta primers went into the PCR. Generated by immunoSEQ multiplex PCR, the TCRdb table keeps only in-frame clones and is missing some. The sample has about 60,000 clones; approximately 80% are singletons. The TCR was taken from a woman aged 40 to 50 in good health and CMV-seropositive. Sequencing used PBMCs. The V call is TRBV7-2, the J call TRBJ2-2; 7 bases fit TRBD1. The CDR3: CASSQGQFNTGELFF. The CDR3 coding sequence is TGTGCCAGCAGCCAGGGACAGTTTAACACCGGGGAGCTGTTTTTT.